One TCR beta chain is described in this entry. This sample is drawn from a study of T cell clones after liver transplantation. Study as a whole: As an antigen-independent comparator, third-party-reactive TCRbeta sequences came from pre-transplant mixed lymphocyte reactions.

Method: immunoSEQ multiplex PCR; TCRdb's copy keeps in-frame clones and lacks some. The sample has more than 95,000 clones, roughly four fifths seen once. The germline gives CDR1 SGHTA, CDR2 FQGNSA. The germline V and J ends were trimmed by 3 bases and 2 bases, with 16 bases remaining between them. The CDR3 has 17 residues. The sequence was obtained from a human patient who received a liver transplant. Some of these T cells may belong to the graft donor. Sequencing was performed on CD4+ T cells from blood, taken approximately 43 months after liver transplant. The chain combines TRBV7-2 with TRBJ2-2; tentative D call: TRBD2 (6 bases). The CDR3 region is CASSFRGGGLNTGELFF. DNA for the CDR3: TGTGCCAGCAGCTTCCGGGGTGGAGGGCTCAACACCGGGGAGCTGTTTTTT.